This record looks at one T cell receptor (beta chain) sequence and its context. In its sample, this clonotype was seen many times. Its binding antigen is unknown. No base quality values were provided; no much bigger clone lies one nucleotide off. The sample comes from a study of T cell repertoires in cytomegalovirus infection (dated by TCRdb to about 2019). For the wider study: The HLA type of each donor mattered for the analysis, because public TCR beta signatures pointed to carriage of CMV infection along with the matching HLA type.

Sequenced using an Illumina HiSeq 1500. TCRdb reprocessed the public reads (quality trimming at Q25 with fastp, clone calling with MiXCR) and kept in-frame beta chains. Rows matching on CDR3 protein sequence are summarized as one entry with the most common DNA and genes. The sample includes 130,000 or so distinct CDR3 sequences, with 5.5% to 7% observed a single time. Approximately 19% of the sample is taken by the ten largest. The investigation overall reported the following: In the ex vivo response, HLA-C-restricted CMV-specific TCR beta clonotypes were dominant, and in two of eight donors the single most frequent clonotype came from this HLA-C-restricted group. Carriers of CMV infection plus the relevant HLA type were discriminated by the cumulative frequency of public TCR beta family members in the study cohort and in an independent 352-donor cohort.

V lost 3 bases and J lost 6 bases; the stretch between them is 9 bases long. The CDR3 contains 13 residues, cysteine and phenylalanine counted. Solely the CDR3 DNA is kept, with 39 bases framed from the first base. Sequences SGHVS (CDR1) and FQNEAQ (CDR2) are obtained from the germline V gene. The clonotype originates from a human donor in good health (CMV status not recorded). Some clones in this sample may be carry-over from other donors' samples. The chain joins TRBV7-8 to TRBJ2-1; no confident D gene assignment can be made. The sample consisted of PBMCs. The bases are TGTGCCAGCAGCTTCTCCCTATCCAATGAGCAGTTCTTC. Protein translation: CASSFSLSNEQFF.